One and the same sample provided the 6 T cell receptor beta chains below, sequenced in a study of T-cell reconstitution after alpha-beta-depleted transplantation in children (dated by TCRdb to the mid-2010s). This sample's treatment or condition label indicates: allogeneic hematopoietic cell transplantation with graft depleted of TCRalphabeta T cells and CD19 B cells. The library was built by means of PCR. Sequencing was performed on an Illumina HiSeq 2500. TCR library preparation used molecular barcoding, with unique molecular identifiers applied to normalize quantification of the TCRbeta repertoire. TCRdb reprocessed the public reads (quality trimming at Q25 with fastp, clone calling with MiXCR) and kept in-frame beta chains. Rows with a matching CDR3 protein are joined into one entry that keeps the most common DNA and genes. In all, the sample holds 350,000 to 500,000 distinct CDR3 sequences, and roughly two fifths of those were seen once. Around 29% of the sample goes to the ten largest clones.

The source material was PBMCs, sampled before TCRalphabeta/CD19-depleted stem cell transplant. These receptors were obtained from a girl aged 2-9 years with aplastic anemia, due to receive a stem cell transplant.

Ten or more counts support this clonotype. The J gene is TRBJ2-5, the V gene TRBV4-1; unclear D gene. V shed 0 bases and J shed 4 bases, with 15 bases lying between them. This CDR3 spans 16 amino acids. CDR1 MGHRA and CDR2 YSYEKL come from the germline V gene. In DNA form, the CDR3 reads TGCGCCAGCAGCCAAGATCAAGGAACTGGGCCAGAGACCCAGTACTTC. It specifies CASSQDQGTGPETQYF.

This clonotype has ten or more counts. The chain couples TRBV7-9 to TRBJ2-1; D remains ambiguous. In germline, CDR1 is SEHNR, CDR2 FQNEAQ (reference sequence). The length of the CDR3 is 12 residues. Trimming removed 4 bases from V and 7 bases from J, with 8 bases in between. CDR3: CASSSTANEQFF. The CDR3 bases are TGTGCCAGCAGCTCGACTGCAAATGAGCAGTTCTTC.

This chain joins TRBV10-3 and TRBJ2-3; 9 bases fit TRBD1. There are 16 residues in the CDR3. Germline CDR1 and CDR2: ENHRY and SYGVKD. Trimming removed 2 bases from V and 4 bases from J; junction bases left unmatched: 7. CDR3 amino acids: CAISERTGAGADTQYF. In DNA, the CDR3 is TGTGCCATCAGTGAGAGGACAGGGGCGGGAGCAGATACGCAGTATTTT.

This clonotype was recorded a few times. The rearrangement links TRBV5-1 to TRBJ2-3, with a possible D match to TRBD1 (6 bases). CDR1 and CDR2 from the germline V gene are SGHRS and YFSETQ. V shed 4 bases and J shed 0 bases, with 12 bases lying between them. The CDR3 loop spans 15 amino acids. CDR3 in amino acids: CASSRRQASTDTQYF. CDR3 nucleotides: TGCGCCAGCAGCCGACGACAGGCTAGCACAGATACGCAGTATTTT. Complete variable domain (other parts from reference TRBV5-1 and TRBJ2-3): KAGVTQTPRYLIKTRGQQVTLSCSPISGHRSVSWYQQTPGQGLQFLFEYFSETQRNKGNFPGRFSGRQFSNSRSEMNVSTLELGDSALYLCASSRRQASTDTQYFGPGTRLTVL.

The V and J genes are TRBV29-1 and TRBJ2-1, with 10 bases matching TRBD2. This CDR3 comprises 13 residues. The V and J ends lost 5 bases and 9 bases, in that order; junction bases with no gene match: 7. Per germline, CDR1 SQVTM and CDR2 ANQGSEA. The CDR3: CSVRASGGSEQFF. The DNA of the CDR3 is TGCAGCGTTCGAGCTAGCGGGGGTAGTGAGCAGTTCTTC.

This clonotype was counted a few times. This chain uses TRBV5-1 with TRBJ1-1, with unresolved D. The CDR3 has 14 amino acids. V was trimmed by 0 bases and J by 3 bases, leaving 9 bases between them. Per the germline V gene, CDR1 is SGHRS and CDR2 is YFSETQ. CDR3 protein: CASSLGGFDTEAFF. The CDR3 DNA reads as TGCGCCAGCAGCTTGGGGGGTTTCGACACTGAAGCTTTCTTT. Combining the CDR3 with reference TRBV5-1 and TRBJ1-1 gives the whole variable domain KAGVTQTPRYLIKTRGQQVTLSCSPISGHRSVSWYQQTPGQGLQFLFEYFSETQRNKGNFPGRFSGRQFSNSRSEMNVSTLELGDSALYLCASSLGGFDTEAFFGQGTRLTVV.